The clone carrying this TCR beta chain was observed a handful of times. Its antigen is not known. A second PCR of 7 to 11 cycles used a sample-barcoded 5' primer and a J-beta primer mix. TCRdb analysed the 5' RACE reads with MiXCR anew, one entry per CDR3 protein. Of 450,000 to 700,000 distinct CDR3 sequences in the sample, approximately 25% were seen once. This specimen comes from a study of blood T cells in healthy people across ages. In the study overall: Using template switching, researchers captured about one barcoded beta molecule for each two T cells.

Regarding the study as a whole: Fewer expanded clones and more diversity marked long-lived versus aged donors.

This clonotype was obtained from a woman in her 70s in good health. The sequenced material came from blood.

The CDR3 DNA is TGTGCCATCAGTGAGTCAGGGGGTCCGCAAGAGACCCAGTACTTC. It specifies CAISESGGPQETQYF. V and J are TRBV10-3 and TRBJ2-5; tentatively, D is TRBD1 (6 bases). From germline, CDR1 is ENHRY and CDR2 SYGVKD. CDR3 length: 15 residues. Trimming stripped 0 bases from V and 2 bases from J, with 10 bases between.